What follows are 9 T cell receptor beta chains derived from one specimen sequenced in a study of response to subunit inactivated influenza vaccine. TCRdb analysed the RT-PCR reads with MiXCR anew, one entry per CDR3 protein. The sample yields roughly 500,000 distinct CDR3 sequences, 16% seen once. Sample: CD4+ T cells sorted from PBMCs, taken roughly 24 months after vaccination. The receptors derive from a man between 50 and 69 years old who received an inactivated influenza vaccine.

This rearrangement joins TRBV6-2 or TRBV6-3 to TRBJ2-1; the match to TRBD2 covers 7 bases. Germline CDR1 and CDR2: MNHEY and SVGEGT. The CDR3 length is 14 residues. The ends lost 9 bases at V and 0 bases at J; junction bases unmatched: 5. Written as DNA, the CDR3 is TGTGCCAGTAACGGGGGGACCTCCTACAATGAGCAGTTCTTC. Amino acid sequence: CASNGGTSYNEQFF.

The chain links TRBV7-9 to TRBJ2-1, with 8 bases identical to TRBD1. This CDR3 is built from 15 residues. The V gene's germline CDR1 is SEHNR and CDR2 FQNEAQ (reference sequence). With 3 bases clipped from V and 5 bases from J, the junction kept 6 bases outside the gene matches. The CDR3 reads CASSLLPGQDNEQFF. The CDR3 DNA is TGTGCCAGCAGCTTGCTGCCGGGACAGGACAATGAGCAGTTCTTC.

V and J are TRBV24-1 and TRBJ2-2; D may be TRBD1 (6 bases). V lost 12 bases to trimming and J lost 0 bases, with 13 bases between them. Germline CDR1 is KGHDR and CDR2 is SFDVKD. CDR3 length: 14 amino acids. CDR3 amino acids: CASGTSANTGELFF. In DNA form, the CDR3 reads TGTGCCTCCGGGACATCCGCGAACACCGGGGAGCTGTTTTTT.

The rearrangement joins TRBV20-1 to TRBJ2-3; TRBD1 aligns across 9 bases. The CDR3 covers 12 residues. Germline CDR1 reads DFQATT; CDR2 reads SNEGSKA (reference sequence). Losses at the gene ends were 6 bases for V and 4 bases for J; bases not matched to a gene: 2. The CDR3 reads CSAGQGSDTQYF. The CDR3 nucleotides are TGCAGTGCGGGACAGGGTTCAGATACGCAGTATTTT.

This clonotype has just a few counts. The chain couples TRBV25-1 to TRBJ2-7; 9 bases are a match to TRBD2. This CDR3 contains 15 residues. J lost 3 bases, V lost 6 bases, and 9 bases had no gene match. Germline V gene sequence: CDR1 MGHDK, CDR2 SYGVNS. DNA of the CDR3: TGTGCCAGCAGGAAATCCGGGACTAGCCTCTACGAGCAGTACTTC. This translates into CASRKSGTSLYEQYF.

This clonotype was detected only a few times. The V call is TRBV12-3 or TRBV12-4, the J call TRBJ2-2, with D possibly called TRBD1 or TRBD2 (5 bases each). V lost 4 bases and J lost 0, with 12 bases in between. The CDR3 contains 16 residues. CDR3 amino acids: CASSSSGTANTGELFF. The CDR3 DNA reads TGTGCCAGCAGTTCATCCGGGACGGCGAACACCGGGGAGCTGTTTTTT.

The sample holds a few counts of this clonotype. V is TRBV5-1 and J is TRBJ2-2; D assignment may be TRBD1 or TRBD2 (5 bases each). V was trimmed by 3 bases and J by 0 bases, leaving 9 bases between them. This CDR3 comprises 15 residues. Germline CDR1 and CDR2: SGHRS and YFSETQ. The CDR3 loop is CASSSGPTNTGELFF. CDR3 nucleotides: TGCGCCAGCAGCTCGGGACCGACGAACACCGGGGAGCTGTTTTTT.

This chain uses TRBV30 with TRBJ2-5; D uncertain. This CDR3 spans 12 amino acids. The V and J ends lost 5 bases and 4 bases respectively, with 11 bases between them. Germline assignment: CDR1 GTSNPN and CDR2 SVGIG (reference sequence). CDR3 residues: CAWRSLAETQYF. In nucleotides, the CDR3 is TGTGCCTGGCGCAGTTTGGCAGAGACCCAGTACTTC.

This chain joins TRBV6-2 or TRBV6-3 and TRBJ1-6; TRBD1 aligns across 10 bases. V gave up 2 bases and J gave up 7 bases; unmatched junction bases: 2. CDR1 and CDR2 (germline): MNHEY, SVGEGT. The CDR3 consists of 15 residues. CDR3 nucleotides: TGTGCCAGCAGTTACAGGACAGGGGGAAATTCACCCCTCCACTTT. Amino acids: CASSYRTGGNSPLHF.